Each of the 29 T cell receptor beta chains below was sequenced from the same sample in a study of blood T cell repertoires in COVID-19. TCRdb's copy holds only in-frame clones and misses some; the assay was immunoSEQ multiplex PCR. The sample lists fewer than 200,000 clones, about 82% occurring once. The sample was peripheral blood. The receptors originated from an elderly woman with COVID-19, enrolled during active disease.

V gene TRBV20-1 combines with J gene TRBJ2-1; a possible D gene is TRBD2 (5 bases). The V end was cut by 3 bases, the J end by 0 bases, with 12 bases between. Looked up from germline, CDR1 is DFQATT and CDR2 is SNEGSKA (reference sequence). The CDR3 runs to 15 residues. The CDR3 protein is CSASSPGSSYNEQFF. CDR3 DNA sequence: TGCAGTGCTAGTTCACCGGGGAGCTCCTACAATGAGCAGTTCTTC.

The CDR3 sequence is CASSYRSTGGYTF. CDR3 DNA sequence: TGTGCCAGCAGTTATCGGTCGACGGGTGGCTACACCTTC. The V and J genes are TRBV27 and TRBJ1-2; no definite D call. CDR3 length equals 13 residues. The germline V gene has CDR1 MNHEY and CDR2 SMNVEV (reference sequence). With 4 bases removed from V and 7 bases from J, the gap between germline ends came to 13 bases.

On this clone: Other DNA sequences in the sample encode the same CDR3. Here the CDR3 DNA reads TGTGCCAGCAGCCAGCGTGGAGGCACTGAAGCTTTCTTT. It translates to CASSQRGGTEAFF. The J gene is TRBJ1-1, the V gene TRBV3-1 (or the pseudogene TRBV3-2); no clear D gene. With 3 bases removed from V and 4 bases from J, the gap between germline ends came to 9 bases. CDR1 and CDR2 (germline): LGHDT, YNNKEL (reference sequence). CDR3 length equals 13 residues.

The chain recombines TRBV2 with TRBJ1-1; D is unclear. The CDR3 length is 12 residues. Trimming stripped 2 bases from V and 4 bases from J, with 5 bases between. Germline V gives CDR1 SNHLY, CDR2 FYNNEI. CDR3 in DNA: TGTGCCAGCAGTGAATACGGCACTGAAGCTTTCTTT. This translates into CASSEYGTEAFF.

The chain links TRBV18 to TRBJ2-3; D is possibly TRBD2 (5 bases). CDR1 and CDR2 (germline): KGHSH, LQKENI. V dropped 6 bases and J dropped 6 bases, with 10 bases sitting between them. The CDR3 is 12 amino acids. The CDR3 region has the DNA TGTGCCAGCTCGCTTAGGGAGGATACGCAGTATTTT. It yields the protein CASSLREDTQYF.

The gene calls are TRBV5-1 and TRBJ1-6, with 7 bases lining up with TRBD1. Trimming took 4 bases from V and 0 from J; bases not matched to a gene: 7. The V gene's germline CDR1 is SGHRS and CDR2 YFSETQ. The CDR3 covers 17 residues. The CDR3 DNA is TGCGCCAGCAGCAAGACAGGGCCTAGCTCCTATAATTCACCCCTCCACTTT. It translates to CASSKTGPSSYNSPLHF.

The CDR3 here is CASSPTGNAGELFF. CDR3 sequence (DNA): TGTGCCAGCTCACCGACAGGGAATGCCGGGGAGCTGTTTTTT. The chain carries TRBV18 and TRBJ2-2; TRBD1 matches 7 bases. Germline CDR1 reads KGHSH; CDR2 reads LQKENI. CDR3 length: 14 amino acids. Trimming removed 3 bases from V and 6 bases from J; junction bases left unmatched: 4.

The J gene is TRBJ1-1, the V gene TRBV5-1; the match to TRBD1 covers 7 bases. This CDR3 region has 15 residues. Germline trimming cut 4 bases from V and 1 base from J; bases unmatched to any gene: 7. Germline V gives CDR1 SGHRS, CDR2 YFSETQ. The CDR3 region is CASSTQTGPNTEAFF. Written as DNA, the CDR3 is TGCGCCAGCAGCACCCAGACAGGGCCGAACACTGAAGCTTTCTTT.

This clone was picked up a small number of times. The rearrangement uses TRBV20-1 and TRBJ2-1; D uncertain. V was cut by 3 bases and J by 4 bases, with 4 bases left in between. The CDR3 spans 11 residues. In germline, CDR1 is DFQATT, CDR2 SNEGSKA (reference sequence). The CDR3 here is CSARTYNEQFF. For the CDR3, the DNA is TGCAGTGCTAGGACTTACAATGAGCAGTTCTTC.

This clone was found once. The chain has TRBV5-1 and TRBJ2-2, with D possibly being TRBD2 (6 bases). Trimming pared 1 base from V and 5 bases from J, leaving 15 bases between. Germline values: CDR1 SGHRS, CDR2 YFSETQ. This CDR3 region has 16 residues. The CDR3 reads CASSLLPTGGTGELFF. CDR3 bases: TGCGCCAGCAGCTTGCTCCCGACCGGAGGGACCGGGGAGCTGTTTTTT.

The CDR3, as DNA: TGTGCCAGCTCTCTAAATTGGTATAATTCACCCCTCCACTTT. This sequence encodes CASSLNWYNSPLHF. The chain couples TRBV6-5 to TRBJ1-6, with D unclear. With 8 bases removed from V and 4 bases from J, the gap between germline ends came to 12 bases. The germline V gene encodes CDR1 MNHEY and CDR2 SVGAGI. The CDR3 is made up of 14 amino acids.

The rearrangement links TRBV5-1 to TRBJ2-2, with a possible D match to TRBD2 (7 bases). Germline CDR1 SGHRS, CDR2 YFSETQ. The CDR3 spans 18 residues. V was pared by 0 bases and J by 1 base, with 16 bases between. The CDR3 DNA follows: TGCGCCAGCAGCTTGGTGCGTGGGGGGGCCGGGAACACCGGGGAGCTGTTTTTT. Protein: CASSLVRGGAGNTGELFF.

This clone was recorded once. The rearrangement joins TRBV4-1 to TRBJ2-1; tentative D call: TRBD2 (5 bases). The CDR3 is 14 amino acids. The germline V gene has CDR1 MGHRA and CDR2 YSYEKL. Between the trimmed V and J ends, which lost 2 bases and 6 bases, there was a span of 11 bases. CDR3 sequence (DNA): TGCGCCAGCAGCCAACCTCGCGCGGGCAATGAGCAGTTCTTC. Its protein product is CASSQPRAGNEQFF.

V gene TRBV20-1 combines with J gene TRBJ1-1; D is perhaps TRBD1 (5 bases). Germline CDR1 is DFQATT and CDR2 is SNEGSKA (reference sequence). This CDR3 has 12 amino acids. V lost 3 bases and J lost 6, with 11 bases in between. In DNA, the CDR3 is TGCAGTGCTAGTTCGATAGGGGCTGAAGCTTTCTTT. Translated, it gives CSASSIGAEAFF.

The rearrangement uses TRBV19 and TRBJ1-1; weak D call: TRBD1 (5 bases). Germline-derived CDR1 and CDR2 are LNHDA and SQIVND (reference sequence). The CDR3 totals 14 residues. Trimming pared 2 bases from V and 7 bases from J, leaving 14 bases between. CDR3 residues: CASSIRGGGGEAFF. The DNA for the CDR3 is TGTGCCAGTAGTATACGGGGGGGTGGCGGTGAAGCTTTCTTT.

This chain connects TRBV6-1 to TRBJ1-5; D is undetermined. The V gene's germline CDR1 is MNHNS and CDR2 SASEGT. The CDR3 is 13 amino acids. The germline V and J ends were trimmed by 2 bases and 7 bases, with 9 bases remaining between them. The DNA of the CDR3 is TGTGCCAGCAGTGAAAACTTAGAACAGCCCCAGCATTTT. Protein: CASSENLEQPQHF.

The CDR3 spells CASSLTRGAKTEAFF. The DNA of the CDR3 is TGTGCCAGCAGCTTAACCAGGGGGGCAAAGACCGAAGCTTTCTTT. The chain employs TRBV11-1 and TRBJ1-1, with 7 nucleotides matching TRBD1. There are 15 residues in the CDR3. Trimming at V came to 2 bases and at J to 8 bases, leaving 11 bases not matched to a gene. Per the germline V gene, CDR1 is SGHAT and CDR2 is FQDESV (reference sequence).

The chain is built from TRBV15 and TRBJ1-3; D is undetermined. In germline, CDR1 is LNHNV, CDR2 YYDKDF (reference sequence). The CDR3 consists of 13 residues. Trimming took 6 bases from V and 8 from J, leaving 14 bases between them. The CDR3 DNA is TGTGCCACCAGAAATCCCGGAGGCCACACCATATATTTT. Translated: CATRNPGGHTIYF.

As to this clone: Since a much larger clone is just one base distant, this may be a read error. Other DNA sequences in the same sample also yield this CDR3. The chain carries TRBV5-1 and TRBJ1-1; no clear D. V lost 0 bases and J 1 base, leaving 4 bases between the germline ends. The CDR3 runs to 13 residues. Germline V gives CDR1 SGHRS, CDR2 YFSETQ. DNA for the CDR3: TGCGCCAGCAGCTTGGAACAGAACACTGAAGCTTTCTTT. Translating it yields CASSLEQNTEAFF.

The CDR3 loop is CASSTAGGYEQYF. In nucleotides, the CDR3 is TGTGCCAGCAGTACGGCGGGAGGGTACGAGCAGTACTTC. V is TRBV12-3 or TRBV12-4 and J is TRBJ2-7, with TRBD2 matching over 9 bases. The CDR3 contains 13 residues. Trimming cost V 5 bases and J 4 bases; bases outside gene matches: 3.

The chain joins TRBV7-9 to TRBJ1-2, with D hard to call. This CDR3 comprises 14 residues. In germline, CDR1 is SEHNR, CDR2 FQNEAQ (reference sequence). V dropped 1 base and J dropped 7 bases, with 13 bases sitting between them. The CDR3 loop reads CASSLGSEEGGYTF. As DNA, the CDR3 is TGTGCCAGCAGCTTAGGCTCCGAGGAAGGTGGCTACACCTTC. The full variable domain, completed using reference TRBV7-9 and TRBJ1-2, is DTGVSQNPRHKITKRGQNVTFRCDPISEHNRLYWYRQTLGQGPEFLTYFQNEAQLEKSRLLSDRFSAERPKGSFSTLEIQRTEQGDSAMYLCASSLGSEEGGYTFGSGTRLTVV.

The V and J genes are TRBV28 and TRBJ1-5, with 7 bases that match TRBD1. V lost 6 bases, J lost 2 bases, and 13 bases stayed unmatched. The CDR3 spans 17 residues. Looked up from germline, CDR1 is MDHEN and CDR2 is SYDVKM. CDR3 sequence: CASRKTGSYVGNQPQHF. CDR3 DNA: TGTGCCAGCAGGAAGACAGGGAGCTATGTGGGCAATCAGCCCCAGCATTTT.

This clone has just one count. For the CDR3, the DNA is TGCGCCAGCAGATCCCGGACAGGACCAACTTACGAGCAGTACTTC. This sequence encodes CASRSRTGPTYEQYF. The chain employs TRBV5-1 and TRBJ2-7; TRBD1 matches 7 bases. This CDR3 spans 15 amino acids. The germline V gene has CDR1 SGHRS and CDR2 YFSETQ. The trim removed 5 bases at V and 4 bases at J, leaving 12 bases unmatched.

The CDR3: CASSESGLAGTRRETQYF. The CDR3 DNA reads TGCGCCAGCAGCGAAAGCGGCCTAGCGGGCACTCGGCGGGAGACCCAGTACTTC. The rearrangement links TRBV4-1 to TRBJ2-5, with 8 bases aligning to TRBD2. The CDR3 has 18 residues. CDR1 and CDR2 from the germline V gene are MGHRA and YSYEKL. V shed 5 bases and J 5 bases; nucleotides not matched to a gene: 19.

The rearrangement uses TRBV4-1 and TRBJ2-7, with a weak D call TRBD2 (7 bases). The V gene lost 0 bases and the J gene lost 2 bases, with 11 bases spanning the gap. CDR1 is MGHRA, CDR2 YSYEKL, per germline. The CDR3 runs 15 residues. The chain's CDR3 is CASSQDWGGTYEQYF. The CDR3 DNA is TGCGCCAGCAGCCAAGATTGGGGGGGCACCTACGAGCAGTACTTC.

The count of this clone is one. The V gene is TRBV21-1, the J gene TRBJ2-7; the DNA was not compared with TRBD2, the D call given in the table. TRBV21-1 is a listed pseudogene. The CDR3 consists of 13 residues. This chain's CDR3 is CASSKSSSYEQYF. The CDR3 DNA is TGTGCCAGCAGCAAAAGTAGCTCCTACGAGCAGTACTTC.

This chain links TRBV27 with TRBJ2-1; the D gene is possibly TRBD1 (6 bases). Germline V gives CDR1 MNHEY, CDR2 SMNVEV (reference sequence). The CDR3 spans 15 residues. V was shortened by 7 bases and J by 2 bases, with 15 bases between the two germline ends. CDR3 coding DNA: TGTGCCAGCAAACAGGGCGGAGCCGCCTACAATGAGCAGTTCTTC. The encoded protein is CASKQGGAAYNEQFF.

The V and J genes are TRBV15 and TRBJ2-5, with D unresolved. The V end lost 1 base, the J end lost 5 bases, and 11 bases lay between the germline ends. The V gene's germline CDR1 is LNHNV and CDR2 YYDKDF (reference sequence). CDR3 length: 14 residues. CDR3 protein: CATSRGVVRETQYF. CDR3 nucleotide sequence: TGTGCCACCAGCAGAGGGGTGGTGCGGGAGACCCAGTACTTC.

This sequence joins TRBV5-1 and TRBJ2-2; 8 bases map to TRBD2. The CDR3 runs 16 residues. Germline CDR1 reads SGHRS; CDR2 reads YFSETQ. V lost 2 bases, J lost 3 bases, and 6 bases stayed unmatched. For the CDR3, the DNA is TGCGCCAGCAGCTTCATCGCCGGGGGGGACACCGGGGAGCTGTTTTTT. Encoded protein: CASSFIAGGDTGELFF.